Listed here are 22 T cell receptor beta chains from one sample, sequenced in a study of CD8+ T cells in alopecia areata. The treatment denotes: oral pan-JAK inhibitor, 5-10 mg twice daily. Extracted RNA was reverse transcribed, and the resulting cDNA served as sequencing template. Profiling relied on immunoSEQ multiplex PCR, and the TCRdb table lists in-frame clones only, not all of them. Among fewer than 200,000 clones, under 60% were seen once, and the ten largest hold 10% to 15%. The sequencing here drew on CD8+ T cells sorted from blood, taken at week 24, from a patient treated with tofacitinib. These receptors were taken from a human donor with alopecia areata.

A single count supports this clone. The chain employs TRBV29-1 and TRBJ2-5, with D unclear. Trimming took 4 bases from V and 2 from J, leaving 14 bases between them. This CDR3 contains 14 residues. From germline, CDR1 is SQVTM and CDR2 ANQGSEA. CDR3 coding DNA: TGCAGCGTTGTAGGCTCAGTGGTACAAGAGACCCAGTACTTC. This encodes CSVVGSVVQETQYF.

The chain uses TRBV7-8 and TRBJ2-5; 8 nucleotides match TRBD1. Germline V gives CDR1 SGHVS, CDR2 FQNEAQ. The CDR3 is made up of 14 amino acids. V shed 5 bases, J shed 2 bases, and the junction held 4 bases outside the gene matches. In DNA form, the CDR3 reads TGTGCCAGCAGCACGGACAGGGATCAAGAGACCCAGTACTTC. Its protein is CASSTDRDQETQYF. The entire variable domain, with the rest obtained from reference TRBV7-8 and TRBJ2-5, is as follows: GAGVSQSPRYKVAKRGQDVALRCDPISGHVSLFWYQQALGQGPEFLTYFQNEAQLDKSGLPSDRFFAERPEGSVSTLKIQRTQQEDSAVYLCASSTDRDQETQYFGPGTRLLVL.

The rearrangement links TRBV13 to TRBJ1-5, with a possible D match to TRBD1 (6 bases). Looked up from germline, CDR1 is PRHDT and CDR2 is FYEKMQ (reference sequence). The germline V and J ends were trimmed by 0 bases and 7 bases, with 10 bases remaining between them. This CDR3 comprises 14 residues. Written as DNA, the CDR3 is TGTGCCAGCAGCTTAGGAGGGGGTCCCCAGCCCCAGCATTTT. Residues: CASSLGGGPQPQHF.

This clone was picked up one time. The chain couples TRBV9 to TRBJ1-2, with D possibly matching TRBD1 (6 bases). Trimming left V 6 bases short and J 8 bases short, with 11 bases between. The length of the CDR3 is 11 residues. The V gene's germline CDR1 is SGDLS and CDR2 YYNGEE. In nucleotides, the CDR3 is TGTGCCAGCACAGGGGTGGGAGGCTACACCTTC. This gives the protein CASTGVGGYTF.

J is TRBJ2-5 and V is TRBV4-2; the match to TRBD2 covers 8 bases. J lost 1 base, V lost 5 bases, and 6 bases had no gene match. This CDR3 region has 15 residues. The germline CDR1 and CDR2 sequences are LGHNA and YNFKEQ. The CDR3 DNA is TGTGCCAGCAGCTACCCCAGCGGGGGCCAAGAGACCCAGTACTTC. It is translated as CASSYPSGGQETQYF.

This clone was seen a handful of times. The chain recombines TRBV29-1 with TRBJ2-2; D is unclear. Germline lookup yields CDR1 SQVTM and CDR2 ANQGSEA. The CDR3 loop spans 15 amino acids. V lost 7 bases and J lost 8, with 23 bases in between. This chain's CDR3 is CSAYRLGNVGGELFF. The CDR3, as DNA: TGCAGCGCCTATAGACTTGGGAACGTCGGGGGGGAGCTGTTTTTT.

This clone has just a few counts. This rearrangement joins TRBV29-1 to TRBJ2-1; maybe TRBD2 (5 bases). Germline CDR1 SQVTM, CDR2 ANQGSEA. CDR3 length: 19 amino acids. Trimming removed 3 bases at V and 3 bases at J, with 27 bases between. As DNA, the CDR3 is TGCAGCGTTGATGGATACCCCGGAGGATTGGGTCGTAGCTACAATGAGCAGTTCTTC. Translating gives CSVDGYPGGLGRSYNEQFF.

This chain joins TRBV13 and TRBJ1-6; tentatively, D is TRBD1 (5 bases). Trimming stripped 4 bases from V and 2 bases from J, with 9 bases between. This CDR3 is 15 amino acids long. Germline CDR1 reads PRHDT; CDR2 reads FYEKMQ (reference sequence). The CDR3 DNA is TGTGCCAGCAGCTCCGACAGACCCTATAATTCACCCCTCCACTTT. Its protein is CASSSDRPYNSPLHF.

DNA for the CDR3: TGTGCCTGGAGTGTGTTTAGCAATCAGCCCCAGCATTTT. Translated: CAWSVFSNQPQHF. The J gene is TRBJ1-5, the V gene TRBV30, with D unresolved. Germline CDR1 and CDR2: GTSNPN and SVGIG (reference sequence). Trimming pared 0 bases from V and 0 bases from J, leaving 3 bases between. The CDR3 loop spans 13 amino acids.

Here the CDR3 DNA reads TGTGCCAGCAGCGCAGGGGGGCTATACGGTGGCTACACCTTC. It specifies CASSAGGLYGGYTF. This rearrangement joins TRBV9 to TRBJ1-2; 7 bases align to TRBD1. The CDR3 consists of 14 residues. Germline lookup yields CDR1 SGDLS and CDR2 YYNGEE. J gave up 7 bases and V 3 bases, and 9 bases lay outside the gene matches.

The V and J genes are TRBV4-2 and TRBJ2-1, with D maybe TRBD2 (5 bases). CDR3 length: 15 residues. Trimming cost V 0 bases and J 6 bases, with 12 bases left between them. The germline CDR1 and CDR2 sequences are LGHNA and YNFKEQ. CDR3 region: CASSQDRASPNEQFF. The DNA of the CDR3 is TGTGCCAGCAGCCAAGATAGGGCTAGCCCCAATGAGCAGTTCTTC.

This clone was counted only a few times. The genes are TRBV4-2 and TRBJ1-6; D call uncertain. This CDR3 has 13 residues. From germline, CDR1 is LGHNA and CDR2 YNFKEQ. Trimming removed 0 bases at V and 9 bases at J, with 6 bases between. The CDR3 DNA sequence: TGTGCCAGCAGCCAAGATTGGGCTTCACCCCTCCACTTT. This translates into CASSQDWASPLHF.

This chain joins TRBV13 and TRBJ2-5, with 10 bases aligning to TRBD2. The CDR3 runs 14 residues. Germline lookup yields CDR1 PRHDT and CDR2 FYEKMQ (reference sequence). V dropped 6 bases and J dropped 2; count of bases not matched to a gene: 3. CDR3 bases: TGTGCCAGCAGTGGACTAGCGGCGCAAGAGACCCAGTACTTC. It translates to CASSGLAAQETQYF.

The chain employs TRBV19 and TRBJ1-2; 9 bases are shared with TRBD1. The CDR3 totals 13 residues. In germline, CDR1 is LNHDA, CDR2 SQIVND (reference sequence). Losses at the gene ends were 10 bases for V and 8 bases for J; bases not matched to a gene: 11. The CDR3 protein is CAIPEGQGNGYTF. The CDR3 DNA reads as TGTGCCATCCCAGAGGGACAGGGAAACGGCTACACCTTC.

This chain connects TRBV10-2 to TRBJ2-7, with no clear D. CDR1 is WSHSY, CDR2 SAAADI, per germline. Between the trimmed V and J ends, which lost 10 bases and 6 bases, there was a span of 13 bases. CDR3 size: 11 residues. The CDR3 DNA sequence: TGCGCCATCATGATCGAGAGCGAGCAGTACTTC. Its protein product is CAIMIESEQYF.

This clone has just a few counts. CDR3 DNA: TGTGCCAGCAGCCCGACTTACAAATATGGCTACACCTTC. Residues: CASSPTYKYGYTF. The chain recombines TRBV27 with TRBJ1-2; unclear D gene. The CDR3 runs to 13 residues. Per the germline V gene, CDR1 is MNHEY and CDR2 is SMNVEV (reference sequence). The V gene lost 6 bases and the J gene lost 5 bases, with 13 bases spanning the gap.

The rearrangement links TRBV13 to TRBJ2-5; TRBD1 agrees at 8 bases. The germline gives CDR1 PRHDT, CDR2 FYEKMQ (reference sequence). The V and J ends lost 10 bases and 2 bases, in that order; junction bases with no gene match: 3. The CDR3 covers 12 residues. The CDR3 here is CAIRDRQETQYF. CDR3 DNA: TGTGCCATCCGGGACAGGCAAGAGACCCAGTACTTC.

The J gene is TRBJ2-7, the V gene TRBV30; 7 bases map to TRBD2. With V trimmed by 4 bases and J by 5 bases, 8 bases remained unmatched. The length of the CDR3 is 13 residues. In germline, CDR1 is GTSNPN, CDR2 SVGIG (reference sequence). As DNA, the CDR3 is TGTGCCTGGAACCTGGGAGGGTCGGACGAGCAGTACTTC. Residues: CAWNLGGSDEQYF.

This chain links TRBV10-1 with TRBJ2-2; D may be TRBD1 (5 bases). Germline CDR1 WNHNN, CDR2 SYGVQD (reference sequence). V lost 8 bases and J 6 bases, leaving 13 bases between the germline ends. The CDR3 contains 13 residues. For the CDR3, the DNA is TGCGCCAGCGGTTGGGGCGATGCCGGGGAGCTGTTTTTT. As protein: CASGWGDAGELFF.

This rearrangement joins TRBV29-1 to TRBJ2-5, with D unclear. This CDR3 contains 12 residues. The germline V gene has CDR1 SQVTM and CDR2 ANQGSEA. V was shortened by 3 bases and J by 2 bases, with 7 bases between the two germline ends. CDR3 DNA sequence: TGCAGCGTTGAGCACAGACAAGAGACCCAGTACTTC. Residues: CSVEHRQETQYF.

Many counts were recorded for this clone. This chain uses TRBV12-5 with TRBJ1-5; D may be TRBD1 (6 bases). V shed 6 bases and J shed 7 bases, with 13 bases lying between them. The CDR3 sequence is 13 residues long. CDR1 is LGHNT, CDR2 FRNRAP, per germline. The chain's CDR3 is CASGHQGLQPQHF. The CDR3 DNA reads TGTGCTAGTGGACATCAGGGGTTGCAGCCCCAGCATTTT.

This clone was seen a handful of times. The chain uses TRBV5-1 and TRBJ2-5, with TRBD1 identical over 7 bases. This CDR3 is 15 amino acids long. V lost 4 bases to trimming and J lost 3 bases; unmatched junction nucleotides: 9. Germline V gene data show CDR1 as SGHRS and CDR2 as YFSETQ. The CDR3 DNA sequence: TGCGCCAGCAGCCCACCAAGGGGGCGGGAAGAGACCCAGTACTTC. Translation gives CASSPPRGREETQYF.